The entry that follows covers one T cell receptor beta chain sequence. No antigen is known for it. This record belongs to a study of identical twins. MiXCR was run by TCRdb on the 5' RACE reads, yielding one entry per CDR3 protein. The table has 200,000 to 300,000 distinct CDR3 sequences, about 10% seen once. Regarding the study as a whole: Memory repertoires showed no such pattern, whereas abundant cord blood beta clonotypes carried fewer insertions.

Germline values: CDR1 SEHNR, CDR2 FQNEAQ (reference sequence). Trimming removed 5 bases at V and 5 bases at J, with 19 bases between. The CDR3 length is 16 residues. The chain has TRBV7-9 and TRBJ2-1; D remains unclear. Sequenced material: memory T cells sorted from blood. This sequence was found in a man between 45 and 60 years old in good health. DNA for the CDR3: TGTGCCAGCAGCCAAGGCGTAAGGGCAAAAGACAATGAGCAGTTCTTC. Amino acid sequence: CASSQGVRAKDNEQFF.